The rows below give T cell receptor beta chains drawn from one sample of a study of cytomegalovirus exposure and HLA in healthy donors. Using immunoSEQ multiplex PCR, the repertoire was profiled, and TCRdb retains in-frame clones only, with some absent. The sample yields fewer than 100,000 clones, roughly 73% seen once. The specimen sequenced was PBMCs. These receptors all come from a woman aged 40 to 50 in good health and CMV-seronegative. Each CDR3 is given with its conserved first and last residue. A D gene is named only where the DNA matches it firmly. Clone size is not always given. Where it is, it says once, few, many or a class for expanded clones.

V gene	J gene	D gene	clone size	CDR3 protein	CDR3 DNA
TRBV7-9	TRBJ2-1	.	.	CASTARLEGFF	TGTGCCAGCACAGCGAGACTAGAGGGGTTCTTC
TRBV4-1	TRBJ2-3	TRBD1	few	CASSRIQGSTDTQYF	TGCGCCAGCAGCCGCATACAGGGGTCTACAGATACGCAGTATTTT
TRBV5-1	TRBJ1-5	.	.	CASSQETGPRWPQHF	TGCGCCAGCAGCCAAGAAACAGGGCCCAGGTGGCCCCAGCATTTT
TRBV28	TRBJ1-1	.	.	CASTGGPGNTEAFF	TGTGCCAGCACCGGAGGGCCGGGGAACACTGAAGCTTTCTTT
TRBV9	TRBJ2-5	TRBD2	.	CASSVSSGGSKDETQYF	TGTGCCAGCAGCGTATCCAGCGGGGGGTCCAAGGACGAGACCCAGTACTTC
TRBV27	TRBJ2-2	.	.	CASSPFKRGELFF	TGTGCCAGCAGTCCCTTTAAGAGGGGGGAGCTGTTTTTT
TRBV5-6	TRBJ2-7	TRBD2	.	CASSLPLAGGNGYEQYF	TGTGCCAGCAGCTTGCCACTAGCGGGGGGCAATGGGTACGAGCAGTACTTC
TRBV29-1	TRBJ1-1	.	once	CSVELETVPLRAFF	TGCAGCGTTGAACTGGAGACAGTCCCTTTGCGGGCTTTCTTT
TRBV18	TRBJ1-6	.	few	CASSATEGRSPLHF	TGTGCCAGCTCAGCAACAGAGGGGAGGTCACCCCTCCACTTT
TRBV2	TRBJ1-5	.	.	CASSPIITSRPQHF	TGTGCCAGCAGCCCCATAATTACGAGCCGGCCCCAGCATTTT
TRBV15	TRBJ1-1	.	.	CATSRSKDSTEAFF	TGTGCCACCAGCAGATCAAAGGACAGCACTGAAGCTTTCTTT
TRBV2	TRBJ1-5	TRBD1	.	CASRETGGVMGNQPQHF	TGTGCCAGCAGAGAGACAGGGGGCGTGATGGGCAATCAGCCCCAGCATTTT
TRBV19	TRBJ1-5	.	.	CASTKNPDGDQPQHF	TGTGCCAGTACCAAAAACCCCGACGGGGATCAGCCCCAGCATTTT
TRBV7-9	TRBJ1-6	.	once	CASSRVFRGNNSPLHF	TGTGCCAGCAGCCGTGTCTTCCGGGGGAATAATTCACCCCTCCACTTT
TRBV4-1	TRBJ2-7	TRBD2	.	CASSQDPSGVYEQYF	TGCGCCAGCAGCCAAGATCCTAGCGGGGTTTACGAGCAGTACTTC
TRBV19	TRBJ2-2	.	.	CASHRETNTGELFF	TGTGCCTCCCACAGAGAAACGAACACCGGGGAGCTGTTTTTT
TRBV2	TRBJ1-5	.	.	CASGFGQLNNQPQHF	TGTGCCAGCGGATTTGGACAACTCAACAATCAGCCCCAGCATTTT
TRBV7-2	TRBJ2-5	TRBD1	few	CASSLKGAVGAETQYF	TGTGCCAGCAGCTTAAAGGGGGCCGTGGGCGCAGAGACCCAGTACTTC
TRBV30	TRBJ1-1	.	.	CAWIRGNTEAFF	TGTGCCTGGATACGGGGGAACACTGAAGCTTTCTTT
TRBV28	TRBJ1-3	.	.	CASSTGLRSGNTIYF	TGTGCCAGCAGCACCGGGTTACGCTCTGGAAACACCATATATTTT
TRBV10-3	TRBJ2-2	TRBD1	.	CAISNGQGGTGELFF	TGTGCCATCAGCAATGGACAGGGGGGCACCGGGGAGCTGTTTTTT
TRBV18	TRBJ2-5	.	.	CASSSRGGETQYF	TGTGCCAGCTCAAGCAGGGGCGGAGAGACCCAGTACTTC
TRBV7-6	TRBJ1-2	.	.	CASSLDAANYGYTF	TGTGCCAGCAGCTTAGATGCAGCTAACTATGGCTACACCTTC
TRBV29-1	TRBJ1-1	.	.	CSVEDWGGNTEAFF	TGCAGCGTTGAAGATTGGGGGGGGAACACTGAAGCTTTCTTT
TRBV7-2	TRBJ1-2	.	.	CASSFAETYGYTF	TGTGCCAGCAGCTTCGCAGAAACCTATGGCTACACCTTC
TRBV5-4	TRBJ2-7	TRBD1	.	CASSLGQGDYEQYF	TGTGCCAGCAGCCTGGGACAGGGGGACTACGAGCAGTACTTC
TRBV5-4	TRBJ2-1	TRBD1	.	CASSPPGRGRNEQFF	TGTGCCAGCAGCCCGCCCGGCAGGGGGCGGAATGAGCAGTTCTTC
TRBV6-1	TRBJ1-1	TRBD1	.	CASSQGGRGTEAFF	TGTGCCAGCAGTCAAGGGGGCCGGGGGACTGAAGCTTTCTTT
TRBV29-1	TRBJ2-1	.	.	CSVVTGLNSYNEQFF	TGCAGCGTTGTTACAGGGCTCAACTCCTACAATGAGCAGTTCTTC
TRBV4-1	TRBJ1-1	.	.	CASSQDWQAKNTEAFF	TGCGCCAGCAGCCAAGATTGGCAGGCCAAGAACACTGAAGCTTTCTTT
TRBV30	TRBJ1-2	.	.	CAWSVSARSNYGYTF	TGTGCCTGGAGTGTTTCTGCGCGTTCTAACTATGGCTACACCTTC
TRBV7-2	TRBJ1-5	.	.	CASSLAPGPQHF	TGTGCCAGCAGCTTAGCGCCGGGGCCCCAGCATTTT
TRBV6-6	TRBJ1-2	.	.	CASSPRAGRGGYTF	TGTGCCAGCAGTCCTCGGGCAGGGCGGGGTGGCTACACCTTC
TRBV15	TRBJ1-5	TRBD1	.	CATSMTGPHQPQHF	TGTGCCACCAGCATGACAGGGCCCCATCAGCCCCAGCATTTT
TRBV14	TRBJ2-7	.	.	CASSQVPGNGYEQYF	TGTGCCAGCAGCCAAGTGCCAGGGAATGGCTACGAGCAGTACTTC
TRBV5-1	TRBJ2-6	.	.	CASSLGQKSGANVLTF	TGCGCCAGCAGCTTGGGACAGAAGTCTGGGGCCAACGTCCTGACTTTC
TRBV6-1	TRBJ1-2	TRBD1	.	CASSRTGGLYGYTF	TGTGCCAGCAGCCGGACAGGGGGCTTATATGGCTACACCTTC
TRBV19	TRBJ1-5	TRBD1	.	CASSMGQAPPYSNQPQHF	TGTGCCAGTAGTATGGGACAGGCGCCACCTTATAGCAATCAGCCCCAGCATTTT
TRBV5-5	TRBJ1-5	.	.	CASSTQWAGQPQHF	TGTGCCAGCAGCACCCAGTGGGCTGGGCAGCCCCAGCATTTT
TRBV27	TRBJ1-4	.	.	CASSFLGATTNEKLFF	TGTGCCAGCAGCTTTTTGGGGGCCACAACTAATGAAAAACTGTTTTTT
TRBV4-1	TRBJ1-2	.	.	CASSQDQVGGYTF	TGCGCCAGCAGCCAAGATCAAGTGGGCGGCTACACCTTC
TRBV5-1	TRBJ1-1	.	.	CASSFEGTREAFF	TGCGCCAGCAGCTTCGAGGGGACAAGGGAAGCTTTCTTT
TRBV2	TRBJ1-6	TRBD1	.	CASRLRDSFINSPLHF	TGTGCCAGCAGGCTCCGGGACAGTTTTATTAATTCACCCCTCCACTTT
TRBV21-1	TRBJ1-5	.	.	CASSLSRDRERGNQPQHF	TGTGCCAGCAGCCTGTCCCGGGACAGGGAGAGGGGCAATCAGCCCCAGCATTTT
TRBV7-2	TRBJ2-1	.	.	CASSLVGGAVYNEQFF	TGTGCCAGCAGCTTAGTGGGGGGGGCAGTATACAATGAGCAGTTCTTC
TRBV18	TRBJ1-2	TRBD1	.	CASSLGQGEVDGYTF	TGTGCCAGCTCATTGGGACAGGGGGAAGTCGATGGCTACACCTTC
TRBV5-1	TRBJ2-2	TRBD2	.	CASSFRDYLTGELFF	TGCGCCAGCAGCTTCCGGGACTATCTCACCGGGGAGCTGTTTTTT
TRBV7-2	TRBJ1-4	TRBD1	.	CASSLGGGWEKLFF	TGTGCCAGCAGCTTAGGAGGGGGCTGGGAAAAACTGTTTTTT
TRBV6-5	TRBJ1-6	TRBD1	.	CASSRQGFNSPLHF	TGTGCCAGCAGCCGACAGGGTTTCAATTCACCCCTCCACTTT
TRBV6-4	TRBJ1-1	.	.	CASRRDTILNTEAFF	TGTGCCAGCAGGAGGGACACGATATTGAACACTGAAGCTTTCTTT
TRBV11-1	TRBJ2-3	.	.	CASRGGDGAKDTQYF	TGTGCCAGCAGGGGCGGGGACGGCGCGAAAGATACGCAGTATTTT
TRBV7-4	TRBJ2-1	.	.	CASSTLSGPSYNEQFF	TGTGCCAGCAGCACACTTAGCGGCCCCTCCTACAATGAGCAGTTCTTC
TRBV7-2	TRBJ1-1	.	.	CASSIHAGNTEAFF	TGTGCCAGCAGCATCCACGCAGGGAACACTGAAGCTTTCTTT
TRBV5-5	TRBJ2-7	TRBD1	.	CASSPPGTVSLEQYF	TGTGCCAGCAGCCCCCCCGGGACAGTTTCCCTCGAGCAGTACTTC